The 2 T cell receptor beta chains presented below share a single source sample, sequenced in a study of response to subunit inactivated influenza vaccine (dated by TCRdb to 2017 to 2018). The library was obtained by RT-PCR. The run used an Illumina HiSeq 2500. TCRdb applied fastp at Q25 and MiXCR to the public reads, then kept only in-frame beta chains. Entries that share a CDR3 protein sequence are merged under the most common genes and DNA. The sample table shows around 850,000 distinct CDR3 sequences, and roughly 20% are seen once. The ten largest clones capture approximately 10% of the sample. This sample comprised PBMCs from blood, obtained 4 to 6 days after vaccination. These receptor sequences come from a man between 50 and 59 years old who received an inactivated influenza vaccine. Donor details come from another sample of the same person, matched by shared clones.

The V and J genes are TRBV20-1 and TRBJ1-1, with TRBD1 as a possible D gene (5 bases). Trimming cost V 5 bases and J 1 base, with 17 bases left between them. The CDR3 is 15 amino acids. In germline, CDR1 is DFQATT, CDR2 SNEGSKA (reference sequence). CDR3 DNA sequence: TGCAGTGCTGGGGACCGAACTCCGACGAACACTGAAGCTTTCTTT. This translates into CSAGDRTPTNTEAFF.

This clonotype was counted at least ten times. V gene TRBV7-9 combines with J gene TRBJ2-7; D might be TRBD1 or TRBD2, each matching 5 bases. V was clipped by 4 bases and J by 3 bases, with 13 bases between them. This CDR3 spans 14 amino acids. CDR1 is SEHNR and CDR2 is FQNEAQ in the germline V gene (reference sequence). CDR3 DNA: TGTGCCAGCAGCTCCTGGGACGACTACTACGAGCAGTACTTC. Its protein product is CASSSWDDYYEQYF.